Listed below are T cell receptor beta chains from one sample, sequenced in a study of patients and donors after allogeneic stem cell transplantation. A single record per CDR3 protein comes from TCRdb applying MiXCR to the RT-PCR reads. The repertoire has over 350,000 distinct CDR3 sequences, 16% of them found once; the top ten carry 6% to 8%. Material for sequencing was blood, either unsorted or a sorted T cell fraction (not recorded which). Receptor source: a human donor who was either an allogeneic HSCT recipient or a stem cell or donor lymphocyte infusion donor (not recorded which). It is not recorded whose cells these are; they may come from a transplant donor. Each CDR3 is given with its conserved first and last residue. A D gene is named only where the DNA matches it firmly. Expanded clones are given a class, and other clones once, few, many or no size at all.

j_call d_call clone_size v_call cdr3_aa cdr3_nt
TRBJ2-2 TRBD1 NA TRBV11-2 CASNQDRPTGELFF TGTGCCAGCAACCAGGACAGGCCCACCGGGGAGCTGTTTTTT
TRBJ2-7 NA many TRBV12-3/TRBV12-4 CASSPTGFLGPSYEQYF TGTGCCAGCAGCCCTACGGGGTTTTTAGGGCCCTCCTACGAGCAGTACTTC
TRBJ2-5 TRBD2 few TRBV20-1 CSARVSGGVETQYF TGCAGTGCTAGAGTTAGCGGGGGGGTGGAGACCCAGTACTTC
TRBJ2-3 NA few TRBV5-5 CASNIVSTDTQYF TGTGCCAGCAACATCGTTAGCACAGATACGCAGTATTTT
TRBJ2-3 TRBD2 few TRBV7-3 CASSPSAGTRADTQYF TGTGCCAGCAGCCCTTCAGCGGGGACGAGGGCAGATACGCAGTATTTT
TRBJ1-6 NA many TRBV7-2 CASSPLTGFRNSPLHF TGTGCCAGCAGCCCACTTACAGGGTTTAGGAATTCACCCCTCCACTTT
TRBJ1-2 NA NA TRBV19 CASSIDRQEKNYGYTF TGTGCCAGTAGTATAGATCGTCAGGAGAAGAACTATGGCTACACCTTC
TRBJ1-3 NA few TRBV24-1 CATSPSSGNTIYF TGTGCCACCAGTCCATCCTCTGGAAACACCATATATTTT
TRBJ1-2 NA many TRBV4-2 CASSQDPHREANYGYTF TGTGCCAGCAGCCAAGATCCCCACAGGGAGGCTAACTATGGCTACACCTTC
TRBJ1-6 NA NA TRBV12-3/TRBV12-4 CASSRSGRSPSSPLHF TGTGCCAGCAGCCGATCTGGACGGAGCCCGAGTTCACCCCTCCACTTT
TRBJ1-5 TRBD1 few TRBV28 CASSGTGAYQPQHF TGTGCCAGCAGTGGGACAGGGGCCTATCAGCCCCAGCATTTT
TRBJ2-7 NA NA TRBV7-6 CASSLVRGSHEQYF TGTGCCAGCAGCTTAGTGAGGGGGAGCCACGAGCAGTACTTC
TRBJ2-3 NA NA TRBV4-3 CASSQESGGDTQYF TGCGCCAGCAGCCAAGAGTCAGGTGGAGATACGCAGTATTTT
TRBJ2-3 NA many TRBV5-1 CASSLQHPPSTDTQYF TGCGCCAGCAGCCTTCAACACCCCCCAAGCACAGATACGCAGTATTTT
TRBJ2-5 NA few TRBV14 CASSQGTRGETQYF TGTGCCAGCAGCCAGGGGACACGAGGAGAGACCCAGTACTTC
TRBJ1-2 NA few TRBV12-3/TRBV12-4 CASTRDGNYGYTF TGTGCCAGCACCAGGGACGGCAACTATGGCTACACCTTC
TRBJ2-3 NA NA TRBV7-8 CASSLFGETDTQYF TGTGCCAGCAGCTTATTTGGGGAGACAGATACGCAGTATTTT
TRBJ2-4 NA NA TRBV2 CASGTEGDIQYF TGTGCCAGCGGGACTGAGGGGGACATTCAGTACTTC
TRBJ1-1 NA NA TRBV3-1 CASSPRWGNTEAFF TGTGCCAGCAGCCCAAGGTGGGGGAACACTGAAGCTTTCTTT
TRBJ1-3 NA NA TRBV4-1 CASSRLGVSGNTIYF TGCGCCAGCAGCCGATTGGGAGTCTCTGGAAACACCATATATTTT
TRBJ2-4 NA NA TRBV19 CASKDAGQAKNIEYF TGTGCCAGTAAAGACGCGGGGCAAGCCAAAAACATTGAGTACTTC
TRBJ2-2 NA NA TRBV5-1 CASSLLGSGTGELFF TGCGCCAGCAGCTTGCTAGGTTCTGGCACCGGGGAGCTGTTTTTT
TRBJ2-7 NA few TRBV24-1 CATSDLGGHEQYF TGTGCCACCAGTGATTTGGGGGGCCACGAGCAGTACTTC
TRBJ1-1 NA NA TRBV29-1 CSVEIQPRVNTEAFF TGCAGCGTTGAAATCCAGCCACGGGTGAACACTGAAGCTTTCTTT
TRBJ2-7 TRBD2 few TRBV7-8 CASSLESGLAGHYEQYF TGTGCCAGCAGCTTAGAAAGCGGCCTAGCGGGCCATTACGAGCAGTACTTC
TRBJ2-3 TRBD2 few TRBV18 CASSPGLETDTQYF TGTGCCAGCTCACCGGGACTAGAGACTGATACGCAGTATTTT
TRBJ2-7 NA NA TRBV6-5 CASSYGRRSGSYEQYF TGTGCCAGCAGTTACGGTCGGCGATCGGGCTCCTACGAGCAGTACTTC
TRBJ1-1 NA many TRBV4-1 CASRPAGLGAFF TGCGCCAGCCGCCCAGCGGGCCTTGGAGCTTTCTTT
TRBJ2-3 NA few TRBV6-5 CASSYSGLGADTQYF TGTGCCAGCAGTTACTCAGGGCTAGGTGCGGATACGCAGTATTTT
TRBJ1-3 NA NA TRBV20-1 CSASRSSGNTIYF TGCAGTGCTAGCAGGAGCTCTGGAAACACCATATATTTT
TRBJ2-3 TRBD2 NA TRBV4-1 CASSQEGRGVPSTDTQYF TGCGCCAGCAGCCAAGAGGGGCGGGGGGTCCCTAGCACAGATACGCAGTATTTT
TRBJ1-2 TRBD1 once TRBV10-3 CAISWTGGAGYTF TGTGCCATCAGTTGGACAGGTGGGGCTGGCTACACCTTC
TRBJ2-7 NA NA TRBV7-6 CASSLGQGPSSHEQYF TGTGCCAGCAGCTTAGGTCAGGGACCTAGCTCCCACGAGCAGTACTTC